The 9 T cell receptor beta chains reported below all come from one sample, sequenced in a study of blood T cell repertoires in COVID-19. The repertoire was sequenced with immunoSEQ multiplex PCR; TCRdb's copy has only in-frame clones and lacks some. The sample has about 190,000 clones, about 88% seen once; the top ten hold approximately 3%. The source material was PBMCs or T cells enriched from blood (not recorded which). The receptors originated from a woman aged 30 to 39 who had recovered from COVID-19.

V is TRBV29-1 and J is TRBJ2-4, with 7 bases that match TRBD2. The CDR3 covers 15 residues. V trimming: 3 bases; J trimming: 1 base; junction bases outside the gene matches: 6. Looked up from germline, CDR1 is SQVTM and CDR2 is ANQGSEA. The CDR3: CSVESRGVAKNIQYF. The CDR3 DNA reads TGCAGCGTTGAGTCCCGGGGGGTGGCCAAAAACATTCAGTACTTC.

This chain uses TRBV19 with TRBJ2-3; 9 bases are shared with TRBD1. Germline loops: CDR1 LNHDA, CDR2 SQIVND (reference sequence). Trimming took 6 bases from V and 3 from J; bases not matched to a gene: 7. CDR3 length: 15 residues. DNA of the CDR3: TGTGCCAGTAGAACAGGGGGCGCGAGGACAGATACGCAGTATTTT. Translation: CASRTGGARTDTQYF. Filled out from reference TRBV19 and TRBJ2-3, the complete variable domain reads DGGITQSPKYLFRKEGQNVTLSCEQNLNHDAMYWYRQDPGQGLRLIYYSQIVNDFQKGDIAEGYSVSREKKESFPLTVTSAQKNPTAFYLCASRTGGARTDTQYFGPGTRLTVL.

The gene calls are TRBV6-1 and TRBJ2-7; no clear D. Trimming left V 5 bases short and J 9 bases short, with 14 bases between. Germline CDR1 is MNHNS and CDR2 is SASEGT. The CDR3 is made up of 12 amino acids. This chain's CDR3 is CASSFTTAGQYF. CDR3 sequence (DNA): TGTGCCAGCAGTTTCACCACTGCAGGGCAGTACTTC.

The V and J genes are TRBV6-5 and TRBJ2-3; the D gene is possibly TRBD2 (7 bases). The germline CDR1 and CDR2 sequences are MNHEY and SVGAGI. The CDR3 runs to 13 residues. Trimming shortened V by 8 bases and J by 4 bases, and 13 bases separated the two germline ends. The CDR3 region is CASGGAVPDTQYF. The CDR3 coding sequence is TGTGCCAGCGGGGGGGCCGTCCCAGATACGCAGTATTTT.

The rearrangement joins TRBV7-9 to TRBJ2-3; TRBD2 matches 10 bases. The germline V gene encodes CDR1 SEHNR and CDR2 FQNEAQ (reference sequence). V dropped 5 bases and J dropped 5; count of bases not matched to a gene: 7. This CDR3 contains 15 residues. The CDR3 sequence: CASSRGLAMGDTQYF. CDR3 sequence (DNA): TGTGCCAGCAGCCGGGGACTAGCGATGGGAGATACGCAGTATTTT.

This chain's CDR3 is CASHLRGQGDGYTF. Here the CDR3 DNA reads TGCGCCAGCCACCTGAGGGGACAGGGGGATGGCTACACCTTC. The chain is built from TRBV5-1 and TRBJ1-2; TRBD1 matches 11 bases. The CDR3 has 14 amino acids. Unmatched junction bases numbered 8, after V lost 7 bases and J lost 6 bases. CDR1 and CDR2 from the germline V gene are SGHRS and YFSETQ.

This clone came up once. CDR3 DNA sequence: TGTGCCAGCAGTTTGACTTCTAGCGGGGGGCCCACAGATACGCAGTATTTT. The encoded protein is CASSLTSSGGPTDTQYF. The chain couples TRBV28 to TRBJ2-3; 11 bases agree with TRBD2. V was clipped by 3 bases and J by 2 bases; unmatched bases: 7. The V gene's germline CDR1 is MDHEN and CDR2 SYDVKM. This CDR3 spans 17 amino acids. Variable domain in full (rest from reference TRBV28 and TRBJ2-3): DVKVTQSSRYLVKRTGEKVFLECVQDMDHENMFWYRQDPGLGLRLIYFSYDVKMKEKGDIPEGYSVSREKKERFSLILESASTNQTSMYLCASSLTSSGGPTDTQYFGPGTRLTVL.

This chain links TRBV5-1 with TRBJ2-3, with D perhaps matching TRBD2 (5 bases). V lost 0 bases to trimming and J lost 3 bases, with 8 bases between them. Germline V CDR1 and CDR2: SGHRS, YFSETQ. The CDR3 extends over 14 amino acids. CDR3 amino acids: CASSLGLATDTQYF. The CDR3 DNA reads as TGCGCCAGCAGCTTGGGGCTAGCAACAGATACGCAGTATTTT.

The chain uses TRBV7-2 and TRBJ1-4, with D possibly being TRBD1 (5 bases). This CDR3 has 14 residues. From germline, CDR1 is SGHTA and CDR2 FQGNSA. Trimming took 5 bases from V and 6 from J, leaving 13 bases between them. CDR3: CASSLGWGDEKLFF. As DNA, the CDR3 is TGTGCCAGCAGCCTAGGCTGGGGGGATGAAAAACTGTTTTTT.